Below, 9 T cell receptor beta chains from the same sample are listed, as sequenced in a study of a mutant IDH1 vaccine in newly diagnosed glioma. The data were produced by immunoSEQ multiplex PCR, yet TCRdb's version contains in-frame clones alone and is incomplete. The sample includes roughly 41,000 clones, roughly 92% of them seen just once. Time point in this sample: baseline, week 1 (first vaccination visit). Treatment denoted: pre-vaccination baseline after standard-of-care therapy. Sequences were derived from PBMCs, sampled from a glioma patient treated with radiotherapy, temozolomide or both. These receptors were obtained from a man between 18 and 35 years old with glioma.

In this sample, this clone turned up a few times. This chain joins TRBV7-2 and TRBJ2-3, with D hard to call. Trimming left V 3 bases short and J 2 bases short, with 12 bases between. Germline assignment: CDR1 SGHTA and CDR2 FQGNSA. This CDR3 contains 15 residues. CDR3 nucleotides: TGTGCCAGCAGCTTGGTTGGGCTTTTCACAGATACGCAGTATTTT. It specifies CASSLVGLFTDTQYF.

In this sample, this clone turned up once. V is TRBV7-9 and J is TRBJ2-7; the match to TRBD2 covers 12 bases. This CDR3 comprises 15 residues. CDR1 SEHNR and CDR2 FQNEAQ come from the germline V gene (reference sequence). V was pared by 4 bases and J by 6 bases, with 7 bases of the junction left unmatched. The CDR3 loop reads CASSSGLAGSGEQYF. DNA of the CDR3: TGTGCCAGCAGCTCCGGACTAGCGGGATCGGGCGAGCAGTACTTC.

The chain is built from TRBV7-6 and TRBJ1-1, with a possible D match to TRBD1 (6 bases). The CDR3 has 17 residues. V was pared by 4 bases and J by 1 base, with 19 bases between. Germline V gene sequence: CDR1 SGHVS, CDR2 FNYEAQ. In DNA, the CDR3 is TGTGCCAGCAGCTCATCCCTCCTTGGGGGGCCGAACACTGAAGCTTTCTTT. It is translated as CASSSSLLGGPNTEAFF.

This clone was seen a handful of times. The rearrangement joins TRBV2 to TRBJ1-1; no firm D call. CDR3 length: 14 residues. CDR1 is SNHLY, CDR2 FYNNEI, per germline. Trimming took off 4 bases at V and 6 bases at J, with 15 bases between the two ends. The CDR3: CASSARLGGPEAFF. CDR3 coding DNA: TGTGCCAGCAGTGCAAGGCTGGGTGGCCCTGAAGCTTTCTTT.

V usage is TRBV15 and J usage is TRBJ1-5; D gene ambiguous. Germline lookup yields CDR1 LNHNV and CDR2 YYDKDF (reference sequence). Trimming shortened V by 7 bases and J by 5 bases, and 15 bases separated the two germline ends. The CDR3 sequence is 14 residues long. The chain's CDR3 is CATNPGPSDQPQHF. The DNA of the CDR3 is TGTGCCACCAATCCAGGACCATCCGATCAGCCCCAGCATTTT.

V is TRBV29-1 and J is TRBJ1-2, with D perhaps TRBD1 (6 bases). Germline-derived CDR1 and CDR2 are SQVTM and ANQGSEA. CDR3 length: 13 amino acids. The germline V and J ends were trimmed by 6 bases and 8 bases, with 19 bases remaining between them. DNA of the CDR3: TGCAGCGTGGGTGACGGGGGCGGCACGGGCTACACCTTC. It specifies CSVGDGGGTGYTF.

The chain recombines TRBV4-1 with TRBJ1-3; D uncertain. The CDR3 covers 17 residues. Germline CDR1 reads MGHRA; CDR2 reads YSYEKL. V lost 2 bases and J lost 4, with 18 bases in between. The CDR3 here is CASSQSEPPGLGNTIYF. The CDR3 DNA reads as TGCGCCAGCAGCCAATCCGAGCCCCCGGGCCTCGGAAACACCATATATTTT.

The rearrangement joins TRBV7-2 to TRBJ1-1; D perhaps matches TRBD1 (5 bases). CDR1 SGHTA and CDR2 FQGNSA come from the germline V gene. Trimming shortened V by 4 bases and J by 2 bases, and 8 bases separated the two germline ends. There are 13 residues in the CDR3. In DNA form, the CDR3 reads TGTGCCAGCAGCTCCGACAGAAACACTGAAGCTTTCTTT. Protein product: CASSSDRNTEAFF.

The gene calls are TRBV7-2 and TRBJ1-1; tentatively, D is TRBD1 (6 bases). Trimming removed 0 bases from V and 5 bases from J, with 13 bases in between. From germline, CDR1 is SGHTA and CDR2 FQGNSA. This CDR3 is 15 amino acids long. CDR3 region: CASSLAAGAGTEAFF. CDR3 nucleotide sequence: TGTGCCAGCAGCTTAGCCGCAGGGGCCGGGACTGAAGCTTTCTTT.